The clone carrying this T cell receptor (beta chain) was counted once. Its matching antigen is unknown. The data were taken from a study of T cell repertoires in cytomegalovirus infection. The CDR3 has 16 amino acids. Germline lookup yields CDR1 SGHTA and CDR2 FQGNSA. Trimming removed 5 bases from V and 0 bases from J, with 13 bases in between. MiXCR was run by TCRdb on the reads, yielding one entry per CDR3 protein. The sample includes fewer than 950,000 distinct CDR3 sequences, approximately 29% seen only once; the top ten take roughly 12%. The sample in question was cultured CD8+ T cells from PBMCs, obtained from culture after CMV antigen stimulation. This receptor was taken from a human donor in good health (CMV status not recorded). Some clones in this sample may be carry-over from other donors' samples. The chain couples TRBV7-2 to TRBJ1-4; no definite D call. CDR3 DNA: TGTGCCAGCAGCCCAGCATTGTTTGCAACTAATGAAAAACTGTTTTTT. This codes for CASSPALFATNEKLFF. Variable domain in full (rest from reference TRBV7-2 and TRBJ1-4): GAGVSQSPSNKVTEKGKDVELRCDPISGHTALYWYRQSLGQGLEFLIYFQGNSAPDKSGLPSDRFSAERTGGSVSTLTIQRTQQEDSAVYLCASSPALFATNEKLFFGSGTQLSVL.